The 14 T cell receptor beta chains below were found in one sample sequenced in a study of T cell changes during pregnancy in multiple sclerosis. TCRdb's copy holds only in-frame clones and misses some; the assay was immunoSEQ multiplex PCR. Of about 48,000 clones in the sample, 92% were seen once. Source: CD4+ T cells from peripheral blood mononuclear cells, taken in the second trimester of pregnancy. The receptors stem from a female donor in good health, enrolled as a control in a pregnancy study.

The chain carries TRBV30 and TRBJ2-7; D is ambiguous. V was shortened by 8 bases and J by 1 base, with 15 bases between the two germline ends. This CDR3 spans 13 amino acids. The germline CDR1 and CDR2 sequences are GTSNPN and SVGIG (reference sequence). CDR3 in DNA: TGTGCCCGAAAAGGTGCGGCTTCCTACGAGCAGTACTTC. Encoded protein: CARKGAASYEQYF.

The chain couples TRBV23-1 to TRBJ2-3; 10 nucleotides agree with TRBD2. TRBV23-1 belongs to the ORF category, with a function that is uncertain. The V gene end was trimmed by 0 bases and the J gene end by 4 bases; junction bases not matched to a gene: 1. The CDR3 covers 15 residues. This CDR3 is CASSQSAGGADTQYF. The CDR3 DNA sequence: TGCGCCAGCAGTCAATCAGCGGGAGGGGCAGATACGCAGTATTTT.

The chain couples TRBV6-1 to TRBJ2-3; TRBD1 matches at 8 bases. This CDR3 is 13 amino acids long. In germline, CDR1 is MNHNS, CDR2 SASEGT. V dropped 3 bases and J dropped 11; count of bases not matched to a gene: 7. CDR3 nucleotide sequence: TGTGCCAGCAGTGAGCTGACAGGGGTAGGGCAGTATTTT. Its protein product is CASSELTGVGQYF.

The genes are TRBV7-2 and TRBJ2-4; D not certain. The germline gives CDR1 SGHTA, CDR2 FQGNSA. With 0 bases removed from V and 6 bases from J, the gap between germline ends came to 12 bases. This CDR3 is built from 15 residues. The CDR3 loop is CASSLASLGLNIQYF. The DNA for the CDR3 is TGTGCCAGCAGCTTAGCGTCGCTGGGCCTAAACATTCAGTACTTC.

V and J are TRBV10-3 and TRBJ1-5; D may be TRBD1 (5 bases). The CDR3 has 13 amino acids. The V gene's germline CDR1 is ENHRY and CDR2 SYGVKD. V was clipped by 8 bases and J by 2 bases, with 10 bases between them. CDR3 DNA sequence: TGTGCCATCCAGGGATCAGGCAATCAGCCCCAGCATTTT. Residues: CAIQGSGNQPQHF.

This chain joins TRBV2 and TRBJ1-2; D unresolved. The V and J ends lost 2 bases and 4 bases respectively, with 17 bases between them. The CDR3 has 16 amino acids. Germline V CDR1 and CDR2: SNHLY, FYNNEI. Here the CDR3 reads CASSELTPQVAYGYTF. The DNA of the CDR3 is TGTGCCAGCAGTGAACTGACACCGCAAGTGGCCTATGGCTACACCTTC.

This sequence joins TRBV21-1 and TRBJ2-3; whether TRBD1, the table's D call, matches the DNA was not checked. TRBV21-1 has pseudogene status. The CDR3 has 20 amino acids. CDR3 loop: CASSKAGQGASRELTDTQYF. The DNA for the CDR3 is TGTGCCAGCAGCAAAGCAGGACAGGGGGCGTCGCGGGAGCTGACAGATACGCAGTATTTT.

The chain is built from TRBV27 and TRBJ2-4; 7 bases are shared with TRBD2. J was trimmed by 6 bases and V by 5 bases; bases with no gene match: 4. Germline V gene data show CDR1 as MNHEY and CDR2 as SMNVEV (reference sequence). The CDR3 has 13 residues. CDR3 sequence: CASSIAGRNIQYF. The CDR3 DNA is TGTGCCAGCAGTATAGCGGGTAGAAACATTCAGTACTTC.

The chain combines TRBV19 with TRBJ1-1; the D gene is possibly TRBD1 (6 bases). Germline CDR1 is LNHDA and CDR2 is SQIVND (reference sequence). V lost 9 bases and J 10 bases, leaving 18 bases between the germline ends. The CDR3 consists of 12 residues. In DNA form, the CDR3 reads TGTGCCAGCCGTGTCTTGGACAGTGTAGCTTTCTTT. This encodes CASRVLDSVAFF.

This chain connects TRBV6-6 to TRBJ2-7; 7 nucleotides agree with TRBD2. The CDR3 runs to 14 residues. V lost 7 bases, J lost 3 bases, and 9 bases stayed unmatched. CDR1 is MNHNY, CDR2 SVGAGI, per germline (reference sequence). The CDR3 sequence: CASTPGTISYEQYF. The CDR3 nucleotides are TGTGCCAGCACCCCGGGGACTATAAGCTACGAGCAGTACTTC.

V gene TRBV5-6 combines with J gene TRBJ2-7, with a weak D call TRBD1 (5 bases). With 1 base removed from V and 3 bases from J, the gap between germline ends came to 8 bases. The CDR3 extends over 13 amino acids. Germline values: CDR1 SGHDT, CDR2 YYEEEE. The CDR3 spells CASSLPGIYEQYF. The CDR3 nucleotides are TGTGCCAGCAGCTTGCCAGGGATCTACGAGCAGTACTTC.

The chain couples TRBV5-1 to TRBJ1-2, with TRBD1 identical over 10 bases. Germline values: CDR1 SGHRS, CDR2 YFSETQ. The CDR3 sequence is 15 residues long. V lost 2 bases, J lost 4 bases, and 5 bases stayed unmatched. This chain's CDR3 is CASSFDRGRGYGYTF. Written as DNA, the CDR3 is TGCGCCAGCAGCTTTGACAGGGGGCGCGGCTATGGCTACACCTTC.

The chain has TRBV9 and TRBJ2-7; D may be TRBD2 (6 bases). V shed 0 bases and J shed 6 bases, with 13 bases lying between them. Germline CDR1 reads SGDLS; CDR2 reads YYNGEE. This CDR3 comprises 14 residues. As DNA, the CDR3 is TGTGCCAGCAGCGTAGAGGTGGTGGGGGGCGAGCAGTACTTC. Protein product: CASSVEVVGGEQYF.

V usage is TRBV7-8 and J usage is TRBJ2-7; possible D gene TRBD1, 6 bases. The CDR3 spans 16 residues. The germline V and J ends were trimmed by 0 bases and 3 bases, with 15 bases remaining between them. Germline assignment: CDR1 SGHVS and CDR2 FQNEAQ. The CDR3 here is CASSLADTGHGYEQYF. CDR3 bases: TGTGCCAGCAGCTTAGCTGACACGGGACACGGCTACGAGCAGTACTTC.